A single sample gave rise to the 22 T cell receptor beta chains below, sequenced in a study of blood T cell repertoires in COVID-19. Sequencing used immunoSEQ multiplex PCR; TCRdb keeps in-frame clones, though not all of them. The sample holds roughly 100,000 clones, about 87% seen once. Input material: peripheral blood. Receptor source: a human donor in a cohort sampled during active or convalescent COVID-19.

The V and J genes are TRBV11-3 and TRBJ2-7; a possible D gene is TRBD2 (6 bases). CDR3 length: 13 residues. Germline loops: CDR1 SGHNT, CDR2 YENEEA. The V end was cut by 3 bases, the J end by 2 bases, with 8 bases between. The CDR3 region has the DNA TGTGCCAGCAGCTTCGGGGGAACCTACGAGCAGTACTTC. This sequence encodes CASSFGGTYEQYF.

The chain links TRBV5-7 to TRBJ2-7; perhaps TRBD2 as D (5 bases). Being an ORF, TRBV5-7 has a function that is uncertain. Trimming cost V 4 bases and J 7 bases, with 12 bases left between them. The CDR3 totals 12 residues. Here the CDR3 reads CASSPGFGEQYF. The DNA for the CDR3 is TGTGCCAGCAGCCCGGGATTTGGTGAGCAGTACTTC.

This clone was counted between two and nine times. The V call is TRBV7-6, the J call TRBJ1-6, with 7 bases matching TRBD1. The CDR3 loop spans 16 amino acids. Germline V CDR1 and CDR2: SGHVS, FNYEAQ. V dropped 3 bases and J dropped 0; count of bases not matched to a gene: 2. The CDR3 protein is CASSFRDSSYNSPLHF. As DNA, the CDR3 is TGTGCCAGCAGCTTCAGGGACAGCTCCTATAATTCACCCCTCCACTTT.

The rearrangement uses TRBV18 and TRBJ2-7; the D gene is possibly TRBD2 (6 bases). The V gene's germline CDR1 is KGHSH and CDR2 LQKENI. Trimming cost V 6 bases and J 5 bases, with 8 bases left between them. The CDR3 sequence is 11 residues long. CDR3 protein: CASSPGDEQYF. The CDR3 region has the DNA TGTGCCAGCTCGCCGGGGGACGAGCAGTACTTC.

The chain couples TRBV10-2 to TRBJ2-5, with 9 bases matching TRBD2. Germline CDR1 and CDR2: WSHSY and SAAADI. CDR3 length: 15 amino acids. J lost 4 bases, V lost 5 bases, and 8 bases had no gene match. CDR3 sequence: CASSTGTSFRETQYF. The CDR3 DNA reads TGCGCCAGCAGTACCGGGACTAGCTTCCGAGAGACCCAGTACTTC.

This chain links TRBV10-2 with TRBJ1-3; 8 positions match TRBD1. CDR3 length: 15 residues. The trim removed 6 bases at V and 4 bases at J, leaving 8 bases unmatched. Germline CDR1 reads WSHSY; CDR2 reads SAAADI. The CDR3, as DNA: TGCGCCAGCAGCGCCCGGACAGGGTCCGGAAACACCATATATTTT. It translates to CASSARTGSGNTIYF.

The chain joins TRBV14 to TRBJ2-1, with D hard to call. The V gene lost 1 base and the J gene lost 8 bases, with 18 bases spanning the gap. Germline-derived CDR1 and CDR2 are SGHDN and FVKESK. The CDR3 contains 16 residues. The CDR3 nucleotides are TGTGCCAGCAGCCAAGGAGGTCCGGTCGCTTGGGATGAGCAGTTCTTC. Translation: CASSQGGPVAWDEQFF.

V and J are TRBV3-1 (or the pseudogene TRBV3-2) and TRBJ1-1; D perhaps matches TRBD1 (6 bases). CDR1 and CDR2 (germline): LGHDT, YNNKEL (reference sequence). Trimming shortened V by 2 bases and J by 2 bases, and 9 bases separated the two germline ends. The CDR3 consists of 14 residues. The CDR3 region has the DNA TGTGCCAGCAGCCAACAGGACAGAAACACTGAAGCTTTCTTT. Translating it yields CASSQQDRNTEAFF.

The genes are TRBV7-8 and TRBJ2-7, with 11 positions matching TRBD1. The germline gives CDR1 SGHVS, CDR2 FQNEAQ. The CDR3 runs to 15 residues. V shed 0 bases, J shed 6 bases, and the junction held 4 bases outside the gene matches. The CDR3 DNA reads TGTGCCAGCAGCTTAGCAGGACAGGGGGCCTTCGAGCAGTACTTC. It encodes CASSLAGQGAFEQYF.

In this sample, this clone turned up once. This chain uses TRBV9 with TRBJ2-1, with TRBD2 matching 9 bases. Germline values: CDR1 SGDLS, CDR2 YYNGEE. V trimming: 0 bases; J trimming: 5 bases; junction bases outside the gene matches: 9. The CDR3 runs to 17 residues. This CDR3 is CASSVGRGLARHNEQFF. CDR3 in DNA: TGTGCCAGCAGCGTAGGACGAGGACTAGCGAGGCACAATGAGCAGTTCTTC.

The rearrangement uses TRBV19 and TRBJ1-2; no clear D gene. CDR3 length equals 13 residues. Germline CDR1 and CDR2: LNHDA and SQIVND (reference sequence). Between the trimmed V and J ends, which lost 0 bases and 2 bases, there was a span of 4 bases. The CDR3 DNA is TGTGCCAGTAGTATAGAGAGAAACTATGGCTACACCTTC. It codes for CASSIERNYGYTF.

The chain employs TRBV15 and TRBJ2-1; a weak D match, TRBD1 (6 bases). Deletions cut 0 bases from V and 8 bases from J, with 14 bases between. The CDR3 extends over 15 amino acids. Germline CDR1 and CDR2: LNHNV and YYDKDF (reference sequence). The CDR3 reads CATSRDLDSLDEQFF. CDR3 coding DNA: TGTGCCACCAGCAGAGACCTGGACAGTCTCGATGAGCAGTTCTTC.

This chain links TRBV7-3 with TRBJ1-2, with a possible D match to TRBD1 (6 bases). In germline, CDR1 is SGHTA, CDR2 FQGTGA. This CDR3 contains 14 residues. The germline V and J ends were trimmed by 5 bases and 4 bases, with 14 bases remaining between them. The CDR3 region is CASSPGQTGYGYTF. CDR3 sequence (DNA): TGTGCCAGCAGCCCAGGACAGACAGGCTATGGCTACACCTTC.

The chain links TRBV5-1 to TRBJ2-5; 9 nucleotides align to TRBD1. The CDR3 is 16 residues long. Germline trimming cut 1 base from V and 5 bases from J; bases unmatched to any gene: 9. Per germline, CDR1 SGHRS and CDR2 YFSETQ. The CDR3 sequence: CASSLNTGQGEETQYF. The CDR3 DNA reads as TGCGCCAGCAGCTTGAATACGGGACAGGGAGAGGAGACCCAGTACTTC. Full variable domain (missing parts from reference TRBV5-1 and TRBJ2-5): KAGVTQTPRYLIKTRGQQVTLSCSPISGHRSVSWYQQTPGQGLQFLFEYFSETQRNKGNFPGRFSGRQFSNSRSEMNVSTLELGDSALYLCASSLNTGQGEETQYFGPGTRLLVL.

The rearrangement uses TRBV28 and TRBJ1-5; the D gene is possibly TRBD1 (5 bases). V lost 5 bases to trimming and J lost 1 base, with 9 bases between them. From germline, CDR1 is MDHEN and CDR2 SYDVKM. This CDR3 comprises 14 residues. The CDR3 region has the DNA TGTGCCAGCAGTGGGGGGAACAGCAATCAGCCCCAGCATTTT. Its protein is CASSGGNSNQPQHF.

The chain has TRBV6-1 and TRBJ2-7, with D tentatively TRBD1 (6 bases). Trimming cost V 2 bases and J 6 bases, with 14 bases left between them. CDR1 is MNHNS and CDR2 is SASEGT in the germline V gene. The CDR3 has 14 residues. The CDR3 here is CASSEMGQGGEQYF. In DNA form, the CDR3 reads TGTGCCAGCAGTGAAATGGGGCAAGGGGGCGAGCAGTACTTC.

J is TRBJ1-1 and V is TRBV7-3, with TRBD1 matching 8 bases. Germline V lookup: CDR1 SGHTA, CDR2 FQGTGA. The CDR3 consists of 14 residues. V lost 6 bases and J lost 4; bases outside the gene matches: 7. Here the CDR3 reads CASRLTGETTEAFF. DNA of the CDR3: TGTGCCAGCAGGTTGACAGGGGAGACCACTGAAGCTTTCTTT.

The chain uses TRBV19 and TRBJ1-1; D gene ambiguous. V shed 6 bases and J shed 5 bases, with 13 bases lying between them. CDR1 and CDR2 from the germline V gene are LNHDA and SQIVND (reference sequence). This CDR3 comprises 13 residues. The chain's CDR3 is CASSLSERTEAFF. The CDR3 DNA reads TGTGCCAGTAGCCTCTCCGAGCGGACTGAAGCTTTCTTT.

The chain joins TRBV19 to TRBJ2-3; weak D call: TRBD2 (5 bases). Germline V gives CDR1 LNHDA, CDR2 SQIVND (reference sequence). CDR3 length: 15 residues. V was pared by 4 bases and J by 4 bases, with 15 bases between. CDR3 region: CASSTHRRRPDTQYF. As DNA, the CDR3 is TGTGCCAGTAGTACGCACCGCCGGAGGCCAGATACGCAGTATTTT.

The J gene is TRBJ2-1, the V gene TRBV11-1, with D perhaps matching TRBD2 (7 bases). Germline V CDR1 and CDR2: SGHAT, FQDESV (reference sequence). Trimming took off 6 bases at V and 4 bases at J, with 16 bases between the two ends. The CDR3 length is 15 residues. CDR3 loop: CASRQGGGQYNEQFF. The CDR3 DNA reads as TGTGCCAGCAGACAAGGGGGGGGTCAATACAATGAGCAGTTCTTC. Drawing the rest from reference TRBV11-1 and TRBJ2-1, the complete variable domain is EAEVAQSPRYKITEKSQAVAFWCDPISGHATLYWYRQILGQGPELLVQFQDESVVDDSQLPKDRFSAERLKGVDSTLKIQPAELGDSAMYLCASRQGGGQYNEQFFGPGTRLTVL.

This chain connects TRBV18 to TRBJ1-1; possible D gene TRBD1, 6 bases. The CDR3 loop spans 12 amino acids. V lost 3 bases and J lost 10, with 12 bases in between. The germline V gene has CDR1 KGHSH and CDR2 LQKENI. CDR3 region: CASSPERGGAFF. CDR3 DNA sequence: TGTGCCAGCTCACCGGAGAGGGGGGGAGCTTTCTTT.

This chain links TRBV13 with TRBJ1-2, with D perhaps TRBD1 (5 bases). Between the trimmed V and J ends, which lost 7 bases and 8 bases, there was a span of 20 bases. The germline V gene has CDR1 PRHDT and CDR2 FYEKMQ (reference sequence). The CDR3 length is 14 residues. This CDR3 is CASTPGGRAGGYTF. DNA of the CDR3: TGTGCCAGCACCCCCGGGGGGAGAGCTGGAGGCTACACCTTC.